The 25 T cell receptor beta chains below come from one sample, sequenced in a study of technical replicates of blood from a handful of donors. This table comes from immunoSEQ multiplex PCR, and its TCRdb copy is limited to in-frame clones, with some not included. The sample has 74,000 or so clones; 90% to 95% are singletons. Material: T cells isolated from PBMCs. Receptor source: a human donor in good health.

The V call is TRBV5-1, the J call TRBJ2-1, with D tentatively TRBD2 (5 bases). Germline V gene lookup returns CDR1 SGHRS and CDR2 YFSETQ. V gave up 7 bases and J gave up 1 base, with 15 bases separating them. The CDR3 spans 15 residues. CDR3: CASGSLLGSYNEQFF. The CDR3 region has the DNA TGCGCCAGCGGATCCTTACTAGGGTCCTACAATGAGCAGTTCTTC. The variable domain in full, with the rest retrieved from reference TRBV5-1 and TRBJ2-1, is KAGVTQTPRYLIKTRGQQVTLSCSPISGHRSVSWYQQTPGQGLQFLFEYFSETQRNKGNFPGRFSGRQFSNSRSEMNVSTLELGDSALYLCASGSLLGSYNEQFFGPGTRLTVL.

The CDR3 DNA reads as TGTGCCAGTAGTATAAAAAGCCCCAACCGTCCTGGCTACACCTTC. Amino acid sequence: CASSIKSPNRPGYTF. V usage is TRBV19 and J usage is TRBJ1-2; no firm D call. The CDR3 is 15 residues long. V gave up 2 bases and J gave up 7 bases, with 17 bases separating them. Germline V gives CDR1 LNHDA, CDR2 SQIVND (reference sequence).

This chain uses TRBV6-6 with TRBJ2-3; maybe TRBD1 (5 bases). From germline, CDR1 is MNHNY and CDR2 SVGAGI (reference sequence). The germline V and J ends were trimmed by 0 bases and 5 bases, with 12 bases remaining between them. CDR3 length: 15 amino acids. CDR3 amino acids: CASSYSESRGDTQYF. The CDR3 DNA reads TGTGCCAGCAGTTACTCCGAGTCAAGGGGAGATACGCAGTATTTT.

The rearrangement links TRBV4-2 to TRBJ2-1, with a tentative D call TRBD1 (6 bases). The V and J ends lost 2 bases and 5 bases respectively, with 13 bases between them. The CDR3 is 15 residues long. CDR1 is LGHNA and CDR2 is YNFKEQ in the germline V gene. CDR3 DNA sequence: TGTGCCAGCAGCCAAAGCTGGACAGCTGACAATGAGCAGTTCTTC. Its protein product is CASSQSWTADNEQFF.

The table lists this clone with a count of one. The rearrangement uses TRBV6-4 and TRBJ1-1, with D perhaps TRBD1 (6 bases). Germline V CDR1 and CDR2: MRHNA, SNTAGT. CDR3 length equals 14 residues. The V end was cut by 6 bases, the J end by 6 bases, with 17 bases between. CDR3 protein: CASRKQGTGAEAFF. The CDR3 nucleotides read TGTGCCAGCAGAAAACAGGGTACAGGCGCTGAAGCTTTCTTT.

The chain joins TRBV19 to TRBJ2-3; possible D gene TRBD1, 6 bases. V gave up 9 bases and J gave up 4 bases, with 23 bases separating them. This CDR3 comprises 16 residues. CDR1 LNHDA and CDR2 SQIVND come from the germline V gene (reference sequence). In DNA form, the CDR3 reads TGTGCCAGCATCCAGGGCAGGGGCTTGGAGGCAGATACGCAGTATTTT. Translation: CASIQGRGLEADTQYF.

The chain has TRBV19 and TRBJ2-5, with D possibly being TRBD2 (6 bases). CDR1 and CDR2 (germline): LNHDA, SQIVND (reference sequence). CDR3 length: 16 amino acids. Deletions cut 3 bases from V and 4 bases from J, with 18 bases between. The DNA for the CDR3 is TGTGCCAGTAGTATTATAGCGGCAGGGCGGCGAGAGACCCAGTACTTC. This translates into CASSIIAAGRRETQYF.

This clone came up a few times. This chain connects TRBV14 to TRBJ1-2, with 8 bases matching TRBD1. The CDR3 spans 14 residues. Germline assignment: CDR1 SGHDN and CDR2 FVKESK. The V and J ends lost 4 bases and 4 bases, in that order; junction bases with no gene match: 5. The CDR3 nucleotides are TGTGCCAGCAGCCGTTCGACAGGGGCCTATGGCTACACCTTC. Translation gives CASSRSTGAYGYTF.

The chain uses TRBV29-1 and TRBJ1-3; D is possibly TRBD1 (5 bases). V was shortened by 7 bases and J by 2 bases, with 12 bases between the two germline ends. This CDR3 is 13 amino acids long. CDR1 is SQVTM, CDR2 ANQGSEA, per germline. CDR3 nucleotide sequence: TGCAGCGGGGCGGGGGGGACTGGAAACACCATATATTTT. This gives the protein CSGAGGTGNTIYF.

This clone was picked up one time. This chain joins TRBV28 and TRBJ1-1; 8 nucleotides align to TRBD1. This CDR3 has 15 amino acids. The ends lost 5 bases at V and 5 bases at J; junction bases unmatched: 10. Looked up from germline, CDR1 is MDHEN and CDR2 is SYDVKM. The CDR3: CASSLLSGGGTEAFF. The DNA of the CDR3 is TGTGCCAGCAGTCTTCTATCAGGGGGCGGGACTGAAGCTTTCTTT.

The chain employs TRBV21-1 and TRBJ2-7; no DNA check was done on the table's D call, TRBD1. TRBV21-1 is a documented pseudogene. The length of the CDR3 is 15 residues. CDR3 sequence reads: CASSNQGDRVNEQYF. CDR3 sequence (DNA): TGTGCCAGCAGCAACCAGGGGGACAGGGTGAATGAGCAGTACTTC.

The CDR3 protein is CASSLSAGATDTQYF. The CDR3 nucleotides are TGCGCCAGCAGCTTGTCAGCGGGGGCGACAGATACGCAGTATTTT. The V and J genes are TRBV5-1 and TRBJ2-3, with 8 nucleotides matching TRBD2. CDR1 and CDR2 from the germline V gene are SGHRS and YFSETQ. CDR3 length equals 15 residues. Trimming took 1 base from V and 3 from J; bases not matched to a gene: 4.

The chain combines TRBV7-9 with TRBJ1-4; 7 bases are a match to TRBD1. Looked up from germline, CDR1 is SEHNR and CDR2 is FQNEAQ (reference sequence). Germline trimming cut 5 bases from V and 6 bases from J; bases unmatched to any gene: 6. The CDR3 has 14 residues. CDR3: CASSITGTDEKLFF. CDR3 DNA: TGTGCCAGCAGCATTACCGGGACAGATGAAAAACTGTTTTTT.

The chain employs TRBV7-6 and TRBJ2-3, with 9 bases matching TRBD2. The CDR3 consists of 17 residues. Looked up from germline, CDR1 is SGHVS and CDR2 is FNYEAQ. V gave up 5 bases and J gave up 4 bases; unmatched junction bases: 13. CDR3 amino acids: CASSTPFSGSHADTQYF. CDR3 DNA sequence: TGTGCCAGCAGCACTCCCTTTAGCGGGAGTCACGCAGATACGCAGTATTTT. The whole variable domain, remainder taken from reference TRBV7-6 and TRBJ2-3, is GAGVSQSPRYKVTKRGQDVALRCDPISGHVSLYWYRQALGQGPEFLTYFNYEAQQDKSGLPNDRFSAERPEGSISTLTIQRTEQRDSAMYRCASSTPFSGSHADTQYFGPGTRLTVL.

The CDR3 DNA follows: TGCAGCGTCCTGACAGGGTCTGGGGCCAACGTCCTGACTTTC. Its protein product is CSVLTGSGANVLTF. V is TRBV29-1 and J is TRBJ2-6; TRBD1 agrees at 7 bases. CDR3 length: 14 amino acids. The germline V gene has CDR1 SQVTM and CDR2 ANQGSEA. V lost 6 bases, J lost 1 base, and 3 bases stayed unmatched.

V and J are TRBV19 and TRBJ1-4, with no clear D. Trimming pared 6 bases from V and 6 bases from J, leaving 29 bases between. The CDR3 length is 19 residues. Germline CDR1 is LNHDA and CDR2 is SQIVND (reference sequence). The CDR3 here is CASSQTSRSRAYGDEKLFF. Here the CDR3 DNA reads TGTGCCAGTAGCCAAACAAGCCGTAGCCGAGCCTATGGAGATGAAAAACTGTTTTTT.

The rearrangement links TRBV7-2 to TRBJ2-6, with 9 nucleotides matching TRBD1. The trim removed 5 bases at V and 0 bases at J, leaving 5 bases unmatched. The CDR3 totals 17 residues. Germline lookup yields CDR1 SGHTA and CDR2 FQGNSA. CDR3 nucleotides: TGTGCCAGCAGCAAGGACAGGGGACTCTCTGGGGCCAACGTCCTGACTTTC. Translating gives CASSKDRGLSGANVLTF.

The chain employs TRBV4-2 and TRBJ2-3; possible D gene TRBD1, 6 bases. The V and J ends lost 6 bases and 0 bases respectively, with 16 bases between them. This CDR3 has 16 residues. Germline assignment: CDR1 LGHNA and CDR2 YNFKEQ. The CDR3 sequence is CASRQGIAASTDTQYF. The CDR3 DNA reads TGTGCCAGCAGGCAGGGGATAGCAGCTAGCACAGATACGCAGTATTTT.

The chain couples TRBV6-4 to TRBJ1-5; possibly TRBD1 for D (5 bases). The V end lost 2 bases, the J end lost 5 bases, and 13 bases lay between the germline ends. Germline values: CDR1 MRHNA, CDR2 SNTAGT. The length of the CDR3 is 15 residues. The CDR3 reads CASSDREGGDQPQHF. The CDR3 region has the DNA TGTGCCAGCAGTGACAGGGAAGGAGGGGATCAGCCCCAGCATTTT.

CDR3 in amino acids: CASSQPDRGRAEAFF. CDR3 nucleotide sequence: TGTGCCAGCAGTCAACCGGACAGGGGGCGGGCTGAAGCTTTCTTT. The rearrangement joins TRBV6-5 to TRBJ1-1; 11 nucleotides agree with TRBD1. Germline CDR1 MNHEY, CDR2 SVGAGI. The CDR3 runs 15 residues. V dropped 5 bases and J dropped 6; count of bases not matched to a gene: 8.

The chain employs TRBV4-2 and TRBJ1-3; D is ambiguous. V shed 0 bases and J shed 0 bases, with 9 bases lying between them. This CDR3 spans 16 amino acids. Per germline, CDR1 LGHNA and CDR2 YNFKEQ. CDR3 protein: CASSQEADISGNTIYF. The DNA for the CDR3 is TGTGCCAGCAGCCAAGAGGCAGATATCTCTGGAAACACCATATATTTT.

This chain joins TRBV28 and TRBJ2-2, with TRBD2 as a possible D gene (5 bases). CDR3 length equals 12 residues. Between the trimmed V and J ends, which lost 7 bases and 4 bases, there was a span of 7 bases. CDR1 is MDHEN, CDR2 SYDVKM, per germline. Here the CDR3 DNA reads TGTGCCAGCACTAGCAGCACCGGGGAGCTGTTTTTT. Its translation: CASTSSTGELFF. Full variable domain (rest looked up from reference TRBV28 and TRBJ2-2): DVKVTQSSRYLVKRTGEKVFLECVQDMDHENMFWYRQDPGLGLRLIYFSYDVKMKEKGDIPEGYSVSREKKERFSLILESASTNQTSMYLCASTSSTGELFFGEGSRLTVL.

The chain uses TRBV10-3 and TRBJ2-7; 12 positions agree with TRBD2. Germline CDR1 is ENHRY and CDR2 is SYGVKD. CDR3 length: 12 residues. V shed 6 bases, J shed 7 bases, and the junction held 1 base outside the gene matches. The CDR3 loop is CAISGTSGEQYF. The CDR3 DNA is TGTGCCATCAGCGGGACTAGCGGGGAGCAGTACTTC.

The chain combines TRBV5-1 with TRBJ2-2; a possible D gene is TRBD2 (5 bases). The CDR3 has 15 residues. The V end lost 4 bases, the J end lost 0 bases, and 10 bases lay between the germline ends. From germline, CDR1 is SGHRS and CDR2 YFSETQ. CDR3 bases: TGCGCCAGCAGCATGGACGGGGCGAACACCGGGGAGCTGTTTTTT. Residues: CASSMDGANTGELFF.

The rearrangement uses TRBV14 and TRBJ2-7, with TRBD1 matching over 7 bases. The CDR3 is 14 amino acids. V gave up 4 bases and J gave up 2 bases; unmatched junction bases: 5. Germline V gene lookup returns CDR1 SGHDN and CDR2 FVKESK. CDR3 loop: CASSRGQSPYEQYF. In nucleotides, the CDR3 is TGTGCCAGCAGCCGGGGACAGTCCCCCTACGAGCAGTACTTC.